The sequence of this T cell receptor (beta chain) was determined in a study of T cell changes during pregnancy in multiple sclerosis. The CDR3 consists of 16 residues. With V trimmed by 4 bases and J by 5 bases, 6 bases remained unmatched. Germline CDR1 and CDR2: LNHDA and SQIVND (reference sequence). Measured with immunoSEQ multiplex PCR; TCRdb has only the in-frame clones, and not every one. The sample consists of 60,000 to 70,000 clones, roughly 90% of them appearing once. The chain has TRBV19 and TRBJ2-2, with 11 bases that match TRBD2. Sequenced here: peripheral blood, sampled in the second trimester of pregnancy. The clonotype comes from a female donor in good health, enrolled as a control in a pregnancy study. The CDR3 DNA reads TGTGCCAGTAGTACTAGCGGGGGGACCCTAACCGGGGAGCTGTTTTTT. Its protein is CASSTSGGTLTGELFF.